What follows are 27 T cell receptor beta chains derived from one specimen sequenced in a study of T cell responses to AZD1222 COVID-19 vaccine. Only in-frame clones appear in the TCRdb table, and some are missing; sequencing was by immunoSEQ multiplex PCR. Of 110,000 or so clones listed, more than 85% are singletons. This specimen consisted of peripheral blood, obtained on day 0 of AZD1222 vaccination. These TCRs come from an adult in good health.

CDR3 residues: CASSGGRATNEKLFF. DNA for the CDR3: TGTGCCAGCAGTGGTGGACGGGCAACTAATGAAAAACTGTTTTTT. The rearrangement links TRBV3-1 (or the pseudogene TRBV3-2) to TRBJ1-4; D gene unclear. This CDR3 region has 15 residues. Germline V lookup: CDR1 LGHDT, CDR2 YNNKEL (reference sequence). Trimming pared 6 bases from V and 0 bases from J, leaving 11 bases between.

The sample holds a few counts of this clone. The chain has TRBV27 and TRBJ1-2, with D hard to call. Trimming removed 2 bases from V and 4 bases from J, with 11 bases in between. The germline V gene has CDR1 MNHEY and CDR2 SMNVEV (reference sequence). The CDR3 covers 14 residues. As DNA, the CDR3 is TGTGCCAGCAGTTTAAGCGCGGGAGGCTATGGCTACACCTTC. This sequence encodes CASSLSAGGYGYTF.

The chain employs TRBV5-1 and TRBJ2-3, with D uncertain. The CDR3 runs 12 residues. V was cut by 5 bases and J by 4 bases, with 8 bases left in between. CDR1 and CDR2 (germline): SGHRS, YFSETQ. In DNA form, the CDR3 reads TGCGCCAGCAGACTCATGGCAGATACGCAGTATTTT. Translation gives CASRLMADTQYF. The entire variable domain, with the rest obtained from reference TRBV5-1 and TRBJ2-3, is as follows: KAGVTQTPRYLIKTRGQQVTLSCSPISGHRSVSWYQQTPGQGLQFLFEYFSETQRNKGNFPGRFSGRQFSNSRSEMNVSTLELGDSALYLCASRLMADTQYFGPGTRLTVL.

The V and J genes are TRBV6-6 and TRBJ1-4, with 8 bases aligning to TRBD1. V shed 5 bases, J shed 7 bases, and the junction held 9 bases outside the gene matches. The CDR3 runs 15 residues. In germline, CDR1 is MNHNY, CDR2 SVGAGI (reference sequence). CDR3 bases: TGTGCCAGCAGTCTCGGACAGGGAATGCTTGAAAAACTGTTTTTT. Encoded protein: CASSLGQGMLEKLFF.

The chain combines TRBV4-3 with TRBJ1-6, with TRBD1 matching 8 bases. Looked up from germline, CDR1 is LGHNA and CDR2 is YSLEER. There are 15 residues in the CDR3. The V gene end was trimmed by 0 bases and the J gene end by 10 bases; junction bases not matched to a gene: 5. The CDR3 loop reads CASSQERTGTSPLHF. CDR3 bases: TGCGCCAGCAGCCAAGAACGGACAGGGACATCACCCCTCCACTTT.

This rearrangement joins TRBV30 to TRBJ2-2; a possible D gene is TRBD2 (6 bases). The CDR3 is made up of 15 amino acids. Per the germline V gene, CDR1 is GTSNPN and CDR2 is SVGIG (reference sequence). V was shortened by 5 bases and J by 4 bases, with 17 bases between the two germline ends. The CDR3 bases are TGTGCCTGGGGGGCCAACCGGCGGGGCACCGGGGAGCTGTTTTTT. This codes for CAWGANRRGTGELFF.

The V call is TRBV7-8, the J call TRBJ1-2; the match to TRBD1 covers 10 bases. Germline V gives CDR1 SGHVS, CDR2 FQNEAQ. V lost 4 bases to trimming and J lost 3 bases; unmatched junction nucleotides: 11. This CDR3 region has 17 residues. This CDR3 reads CASSSPGQGNWDYGYTF. Written as DNA, the CDR3 is TGTGCCAGCAGCTCTCCGGGACAGGGGAATTGGGACTATGGCTACACCTTC.

V gene TRBV12-3 or TRBV12-4 combines with J gene TRBJ1-5, with a possible D match to TRBD1 (5 bases). The CDR3 totals 12 residues. Trimming stripped 3 bases from V and 7 bases from J, with 7 bases between. CDR3 amino acids: CASSFGDQPQHF. In DNA form, the CDR3 reads TGTGCCAGCAGTTTTGGGGACCAGCCCCAGCATTTT.

This rearrangement joins TRBV5-4 to TRBJ1-1; TRBD1 agrees at 7 bases. Germline values: CDR1 SGHNT, CDR2 YYREEE (reference sequence). V shed 4 bases and J 0 bases; nucleotides not matched to a gene: 3. This CDR3 has 14 residues. CDR3 sequence (DNA): TGTGCCAGCAGCAGGGGACAGCTGAACACTGAAGCTTTCTTT. The encoded protein is CASSRGQLNTEAFF.

This clone has a handful of counts. The chain employs TRBV24-1 and TRBJ2-6; D could derive from TRBD1 or TRBD2 (5 bases each). This CDR3 contains 14 residues. V was shortened by 7 bases and J by 2 bases, with 8 bases between the two germline ends. From germline, CDR1 is KGHDR and CDR2 SFDVKD. The CDR3 coding sequence is TGTGCCACCAGCGTGGGGGCTGGGGCCAACGTCCTGACTTTC. Translation gives CATSVGAGANVLTF.

This clone was picked up a small number of times. The rearrangement links TRBV2 to TRBJ2-7, with D possibly being TRBD1 (6 bases). Germline CDR1 SNHLY, CDR2 FYNNEI. The CDR3 sequence is 12 residues long. V was cut by 8 bases and J by 3 bases, with 11 bases left in between. The CDR3 bases are TGTGCCAGCGCGACAGGATTCTACGAGCAGTACTTC. It translates to CASATGFYEQYF.

The V call is TRBV5-4, the J call TRBJ1-4, with D unresolved. V was shortened by 0 bases and J by 0 bases, with 9 bases between the two germline ends. CDR3 length equals 16 residues. The V gene's germline CDR1 is SGHNT and CDR2 YYREEE (reference sequence). In DNA, the CDR3 is TGTGCCAGCAGCTTGGGTACCCATGCAACTAATGAAAAACTGTTTTTT. Encoded protein: CASSLGTHATNEKLFF.

The chain is built from TRBV27 and TRBJ2-7; 8 nucleotides align to TRBD2. J lost 7 bases, V lost 5 bases, and 13 bases had no gene match. Looked up from germline, CDR1 is MNHEY and CDR2 is SMNVEV (reference sequence). The CDR3 runs 15 residues. The CDR3 loop is CASSPTSAWSWEQYF. CDR3 bases: TGTGCCAGCAGTCCGACTAGCGCTTGGTCTTGGGAGCAGTACTTC.

Worth noting for this clone: The conserved final phenylalanine or tryptophan is absent from the CDR3, which likely points to a read error. The DNA is left out, because the CDR3 cannot be placed on it with certainty; the CDR3 is given as TCRdb lists it. V gene TRBV20-1 combines with J gene TRBJ1-1. 9 amino acids form the CDR3, both terminal residues included. The germline gives CDR1 DFQATT, CDR2 SNEGSKA (reference sequence). This chain's CDR3 is CSARVGEIA.

This clone is a singleton in its sample. This sequence joins TRBV2 and TRBJ2-7; possibly TRBD1 for D (6 bases). Per the germline V gene, CDR1 is SNHLY and CDR2 is FYNNEI. Trimming took off 8 bases at V and 3 bases at J, with 17 bases between the two ends. The CDR3 is 14 amino acids. CDR3 residues: CASGRQGPRYEQYF. CDR3 sequence (DNA): TGTGCCAGCGGTCGCCAGGGGCCCCGCTACGAGCAGTACTTC.

The genes are TRBV19 and TRBJ2-7; the D gene could be TRBD1 or TRBD2 (5 bases each). The germline CDR1 and CDR2 sequences are LNHDA and SQIVND (reference sequence). V gave up 6 bases and J gave up 1 base, with 13 bases separating them. The CDR3 spans 14 residues. This CDR3 is CASRNRGQSYEQYF. CDR3 DNA sequence: TGTGCCAGTAGAAACCGGGGCCAATCCTACGAGCAGTACTTC.

This chain uses TRBV6-6 with TRBJ2-3; the D gene is possibly TRBD2 (6 bases). Germline values: CDR1 MNHNY, CDR2 SVGAGI (reference sequence). Trimming shortened V by 5 bases and J by 9 bases, and 15 bases separated the two germline ends. This CDR3 region has 13 residues. CDR3 sequence reads: CASSQSVGGTQYF. The CDR3 nucleotides read TGTGCCAGCAGTCAGTCGGTAGGAGGGACGCAGTATTTT.

The chain uses TRBV12-3 or TRBV12-4 and TRBJ2-3; TRBD1 is a possible D gene (6 bases). The CDR3 contains 13 residues. Trimming removed 6 bases from V and 7 bases from J, with 14 bases in between. The CDR3 reads CASRVPGENTQYF. The CDR3 DNA reads as TGTGCCAGCAGAGTCCCAGGGGAAAATACGCAGTATTTT.

This chain joins TRBV30 and TRBJ1-2; 7 nucleotides line up with TRBD1. Germline values: CDR1 GTSNPN, CDR2 SVGIG (reference sequence). The CDR3 loop spans 13 amino acids. Trimming took 4 bases from V and 1 from J; bases not matched to a gene: 3. In DNA, the CDR3 is TGTGCCTGGACCCCAGGGGGTAACTATGGCTACACCTTC. Translated: CAWTPGGNYGYTF.

V usage is TRBV11-2 and J usage is TRBJ2-1, with D possibly being TRBD2 (5 bases). V was shortened by 4 bases and J by 15 bases, with 13 bases between the two germline ends. Germline CDR1 is SGHAT and CDR2 is FQNNGV. This CDR3 is 11 amino acids long. The CDR3 coding sequence is TGTGCCAGCAGCTCGGGAAGAGAGGTGTTCTTC. It encodes CASSSGREVFF.

The chain carries TRBV2 and TRBJ1-6; the D is unclear. Germline V gene data show CDR1 as SNHLY and CDR2 as FYNNEI. This CDR3 is 13 amino acids long. Trimming stripped 4 bases from V and 7 bases from J, with 8 bases between. Written as DNA, the CDR3 is TGTGCCAGCAGTGTCGGGTCGAATTCACCCCTCCACTTT. Amino acids: CASSVGSNSPLHF.

V and J are TRBV2 and TRBJ2-4; D is possibly TRBD1 or TRBD2 (6 bases each). This CDR3 contains 19 residues. The germline gives CDR1 SNHLY, CDR2 FYNNEI. The ends were cut back, 2 bases at V and 6 bases at J, with 26 bases in the middle. CDR3 DNA sequence: TGTGCCAGCAGTGAAAGAAGGGGGGCTCGGAGGTATGAGGGAAACATTCAGTACTTC. Residues: CASSERRGARRYEGNIQYF.

This rearrangement joins TRBV23-1 to TRBJ1-1; D not certain. TRBV23-1 is an ORF, with its function uncertain. Trimming took 0 bases from V and 5 from J, leaving 10 bases between them. The CDR3 is made up of 14 amino acids. DNA of the CDR3: TGCGCCAGCAGTCAATCTCCAAGGAGAACTGAAGCTTTCTTT. It encodes CASSQSPRRTEAFF.

This clone was counted a few times. The gene calls are TRBV4-3 and TRBJ1-1, with D maybe TRBD1 (5 bases). Between the trimmed V and J ends, which lost 0 bases and 4 bases, there was a span of 9 bases. CDR1 and CDR2 from the germline V gene are LGHNA and YSLEER. CDR3 size: 14 residues. Here the CDR3 reads CASSQDLGGTEAFF. The CDR3 DNA reads as TGCGCCAGCAGCCAAGACTTGGGGGGCACTGAAGCTTTCTTT.

The V and J genes are TRBV28 and TRBJ1-4, with a possible D match to TRBD1 (6 bases). The CDR3 spans 14 residues. CDR1 is MDHEN and CDR2 is SYDVKM in the germline V gene. The ends were cut back, 7 bases at V and 7 bases at J, with 16 bases in the middle. CDR3 in amino acids: CASTRRGAGEKLFF. CDR3 coding DNA: TGTGCCAGCACCCGACGGGGGGCAGGTGAAAAACTGTTTTTT.

V is TRBV3-1 (or the pseudogene TRBV3-2) and J is TRBJ2-1, with 12 bases aligning to TRBD2. CDR1 is LGHDT and CDR2 is YNNKEL in the germline V gene (reference sequence). The CDR3 loop spans 18 amino acids. The trim removed 1 base at V and 4 bases at J, leaving 8 bases unmatched. The CDR3, as DNA: TGTGCCAGCAGCCAAGGGGGCGGACTAGCGGGGTTTTACAATGAGCAGTTCTTC. Translated: CASSQGGGLAGFYNEQFF.

The gene calls are TRBV12-5 and TRBJ1-5, with a weak D call TRBD1 (5 bases). The CDR3 runs 15 residues. Per germline, CDR1 LGHNT and CDR2 FRNRAP. The germline V and J ends were trimmed by 5 bases and 6 bases, with 17 bases remaining between them. CDR3 residues: CASGPHGARRQPQHF. CDR3 DNA sequence: TGTGCTAGTGGTCCCCACGGGGCCCGGCGTCAGCCCCAGCATTTT.